This T cell receptor beta chain originates from a study of blood T cell repertoires in COVID-19. As for the study in general: Spain, Italy and the United States supplied samples that represented acute and convalescent COVID-19. In each case, the material was cDNA or gDNA derived from T cells, B-cell-depleted T cells, or PBMCs.

In the original processing: Amplification with reference gene primers provided the estimates of nucleated cell counts. Libraries were prepared by immunoSEQ multiplex PCR; TCRdb keeps only in-frame clonotypes and omits some of them. V and J calls and clone size follow that table, whereas D and trimming were derived from the DNA. This table holds 35,000 to 55,000 clones, less than 70% found once. This CDR3 spans 14 amino acids. The J segment lost 7 bases and the V segment lost 5 bases, leaving 10 bases of the junction unmatched. The germline CDR1 and CDR2 sequences are GTSNPN and SVGIG (reference sequence).

Specimen: peripheral blood. The chain joins TRBV30 to TRBJ1-5, with 8 bases lining up with TRBD1. The TCR originated in a man at least 80 years old with acute or convalescent COVID-19. The CDR3 region has the DNA TGTGCCTGGGGGGGAGGACAGGGCGGCCAGCCCCAGCATTTT. It encodes CAWGGGQGGQPQHF.